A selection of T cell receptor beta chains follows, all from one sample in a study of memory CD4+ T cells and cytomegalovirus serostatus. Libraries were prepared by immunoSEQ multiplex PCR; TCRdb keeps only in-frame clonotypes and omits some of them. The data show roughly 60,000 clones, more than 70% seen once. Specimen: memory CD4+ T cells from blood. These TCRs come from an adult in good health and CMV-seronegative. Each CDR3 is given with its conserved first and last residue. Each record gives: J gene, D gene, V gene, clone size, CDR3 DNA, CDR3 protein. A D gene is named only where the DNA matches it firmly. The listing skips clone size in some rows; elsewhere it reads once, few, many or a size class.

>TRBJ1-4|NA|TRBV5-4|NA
TGTGCCAGCAGCTTGGTTGGCGAAAGGAATGAAAAACTGTTTTTT
CASSLVGERNEKLFF
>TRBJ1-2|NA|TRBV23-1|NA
TGCGCCAGCAGTCTTCCGGACCCCCCCTGTGAACGTCGACCGGAATATGGCTACACCTTC
CASSLPDPPCERRPEYGYTF
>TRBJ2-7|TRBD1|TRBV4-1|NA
TGCGCCAGCAGCCCGCACCCGAGGTTGGACAGGAACTACGAGCAGTACTTC
CASSPHPRLDRNYEQYF
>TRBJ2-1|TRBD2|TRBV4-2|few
TGTGCCAGCAGCCAAGAGTTAGCGGGAGCTTACAATGAGCAGTTCTTC
CASSQELAGAYNEQFF
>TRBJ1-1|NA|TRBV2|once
TGTGCCAGCAGTGAACAGGGTAAGACTGAAGCTTTCTTT
CASSEQGKTEAFF
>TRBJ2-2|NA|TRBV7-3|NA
TGTGCCAGCAGCTTACAGCGGGCCGGGGAGCTGTTTTTT
CASSLQRAGELFF
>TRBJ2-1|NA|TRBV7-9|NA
TGTGCCAGCAGCTTAGGGGCCGGTTACACGTACAATGAGCAGTTCTTC
CASSLGAGYTYNEQFF
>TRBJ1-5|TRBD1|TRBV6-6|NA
TGTGCCAGCAGCCGAGGGGGCCGGGATCAGCCCCAGCATTTT
CASSRGGRDQPQHF
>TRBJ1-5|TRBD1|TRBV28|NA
TGTGCCAGCAGTCTTACAGGGGGCGGTCAGCCCCAGCATTTT
CASSLTGGGQPQHF
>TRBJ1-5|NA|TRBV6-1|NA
TGTGCCAGCAGTGAACAGGGGACCCAGCCCCAGCATTTT
CASSEQGTQPQHF
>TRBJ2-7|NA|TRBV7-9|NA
TGTGCCAGCAGCTTTTCCAGGGGATCCTACGAGCAGTACTTC
CASSFSRGSYEQYF
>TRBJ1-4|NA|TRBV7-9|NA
TGTGCCAGCAGCTCCGGACAGCCTTATGAAAAACTGTTTTTT
CASSSGQPYEKLFF
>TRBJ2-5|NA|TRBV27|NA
TGTGCCAGCAATAAGGGTGGTCAAGAGACCCAGTACTTC
CASNKGGQETQYF
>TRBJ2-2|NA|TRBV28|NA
TGTGCCAGCAGTTTCGGGGTGGGAGGCACCGGGGAGCTGTTTTTT
CASSFGVGGTGELFF
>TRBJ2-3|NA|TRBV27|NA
TGTGCCAGCAGTTTATCTATGGGTACGCAGTATTTT
CASSLSMGTQYF
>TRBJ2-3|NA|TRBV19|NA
TGTGCCAGTAGTATTTGGGAGAGCACAGATACGCAGTATTTT
CASSIWESTDTQYF
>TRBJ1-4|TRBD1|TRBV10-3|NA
TGTGCCATCAGAGCCGGGACAGGGGATGAAAAACTGTTTTTT
CAIRAGTGDEKLFF
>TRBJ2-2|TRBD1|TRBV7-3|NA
TGTGCCAGCAGCTTCCGGGACAGGGGGTCGGGCACCGGGGAGCTGTTTTTT
CASSFRDRGSGTGELFF
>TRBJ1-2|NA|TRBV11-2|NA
TGTGCCAGCAGCTTAGAATACGGAATTAACTATGGCTACACCTTC
CASSLEYGINYGYTF
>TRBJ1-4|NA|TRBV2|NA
TGTGCCAGCACGTACAGGACCCCTCGTAATGAAAAACTGTTTTTT
CASTYRTPRNEKLFF
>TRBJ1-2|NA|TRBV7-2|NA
TGTGCCAGCAGCTCCCCCCGCCAATACGAGCGTGGCTACACCTTC
CASSSPRQYERGYTF
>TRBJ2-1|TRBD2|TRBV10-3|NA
TGTGCCATCAGTGGACTAGCGGGGGGGGGTAATGAGCAGTTCTTC
CAISGLAGGGNEQFF
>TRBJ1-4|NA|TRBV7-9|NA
TGTGCCAGCAGCTTAGGTTCGGCAACTAATGAAAAACTGTTTTTT
CASSLGSATNEKLFF
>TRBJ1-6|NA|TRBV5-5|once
TGTGCCAGCAGCCAGGGGAGCTCCTATAATTCACCCCTCCACTTT
CASSQGSSYNSPLHF
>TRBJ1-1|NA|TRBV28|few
TGTGCCAGCAGCTTCCCCTACGGATCTGAAGCTTTCTTT
CASSFPYGSEAFF
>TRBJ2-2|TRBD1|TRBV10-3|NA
TGTGCCATCAGTGGGGGACAGGGGCGCACCGGGGAGCTGTTTTTT
CAISGGQGRTGELFF
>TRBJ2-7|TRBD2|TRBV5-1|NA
TGCGCCAGCAGCGATAGACTAGCGGGAGGGTTCGAGCAGTACTTC
CASSDRLAGGFEQYF
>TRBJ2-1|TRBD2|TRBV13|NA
TGTGCCAGCAGCGAGGGACTAGCGGGAGTCGGGGGATACAATGAGCAGTTCTTC
CASSEGLAGVGGYNEQFF
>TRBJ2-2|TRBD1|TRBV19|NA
TGTGCCAGTGGGACAGGGGTTCCCGGGGAGCTGTTTTTT
CASGTGVPGELFF
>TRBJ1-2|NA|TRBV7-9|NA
TGTGCCAGCACCAAGTCGGACAGCCCCTACTATGGCTACACCTTC
CASTKSDSPYYGYTF
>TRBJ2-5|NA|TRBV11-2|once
TGTGCCAGCAGCCGACAGGCCCAAGAGACCCAGTACTTC
CASSRQAQETQYF
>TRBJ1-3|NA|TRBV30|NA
TGTGCCTGGAATACCCCGGGATCTATATACACCATATATTTT
CAWNTPGSIYTIYF
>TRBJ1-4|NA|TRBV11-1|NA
TGTGCCAGCAGCTTAGACGGACGGGAAAAACTGTTTTTT
CASSLDGREKLFF
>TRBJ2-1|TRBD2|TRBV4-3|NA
TGCGCCAGCAGCCAGGGACTAGCGGAGACCTACAATGAGCAGTTCTTC
CASSQGLAETYNEQFF
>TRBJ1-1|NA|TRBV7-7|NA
TGTGCTAGCAGCAGACAACAGGACACTGAAGCTTTCTTT
CASSRQQDTEAFF
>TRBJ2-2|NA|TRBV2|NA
TGTGCCAGCAGTGAAGAGGGGCAAGCCGGGGAGCTGTTTTTT
CASSEEGQAGELFF
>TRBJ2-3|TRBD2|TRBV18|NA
TGTGCCAGCTCAGGAGCGGGAGGGCCCACAGATACGCAGTATTTT
CASSGAGGPTDTQYF
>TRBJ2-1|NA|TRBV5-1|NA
TGCGCCAGCAGCTTGGGTAGCGGAGTCCACAATGAGCAGTTCTTC
CASSLGSGVHNEQFF
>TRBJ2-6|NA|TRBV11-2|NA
TGTGCCAGCAGCCCTGTGGGATCTGGGGCCAACGTCCTGACTTTC
CASSPVGSGANVLTF
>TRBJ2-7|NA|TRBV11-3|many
TGTGCCAGCAGCTTAGATGACTACGAGCAGTACTTC
CASSLDDYEQYF
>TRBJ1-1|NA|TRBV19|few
TGTGCCAGTAGTATTAGGAACACTGAAGCTTTCTTT
CASSIRNTEAFF
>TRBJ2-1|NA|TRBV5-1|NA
TGCGCCAGCAGCCAAGGGACACCCAGAGGCAATGAGCAGTTCTTC
CASSQGTPRGNEQFF
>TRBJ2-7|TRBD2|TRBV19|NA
TGTGCCAGTAGTGTTAGCGGCCCTGCGAGCGGGGCTTTCTACGAGCAGTACTTC
CASSVSGPASGAFYEQYF
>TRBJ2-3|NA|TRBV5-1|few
TGCGCCAGCAGCTCCCTGGTTGCAGATACGCAGTATTTT
CASSSLVADTQYF